Reported below is one T cell receptor (beta chain). Source study methods: Amplification of reference gene primers was used by the study to estimate nucleated cell counts. Repertoires were generated with immunoSEQ multiplex PCR, while TCRdb's copy carries only in-frame clones and drops some. The V and J calls and the clone size are those of that table, but D and trimming were determined from the DNA. The sample holds around 200,000 clones; around 87% are singletons and the top ten take about 3%. This sample stems from a study of blood T cell repertoires in COVID-19. Turning to the study itself: The study drew acute and convalescent COVID-19 samples from the United States, Italy and Spain. T cells, B-cell-depleted T cells, or PBMCs supplied cDNA or gDNA.

CDR1 and CDR2 from the germline V gene are KGHSH and LQKENI. Deletions cut 6 bases from V and 2 bases from J, with 13 bases between. The CDR3 totals 14 residues. The chain uses TRBV18 and TRBJ1-1, with a tentative D call TRBD1 (5 bases). Sequenced input: peripheral blood. This sequence originates from a middle-aged man with active or convalescent COVID-19. CDR3 nucleotides: TGTGCCAGCTCCCGCAGGGAGGGCAACACTGAAGCTTTCTTT. This translates into CASSRREGNTEAFF.